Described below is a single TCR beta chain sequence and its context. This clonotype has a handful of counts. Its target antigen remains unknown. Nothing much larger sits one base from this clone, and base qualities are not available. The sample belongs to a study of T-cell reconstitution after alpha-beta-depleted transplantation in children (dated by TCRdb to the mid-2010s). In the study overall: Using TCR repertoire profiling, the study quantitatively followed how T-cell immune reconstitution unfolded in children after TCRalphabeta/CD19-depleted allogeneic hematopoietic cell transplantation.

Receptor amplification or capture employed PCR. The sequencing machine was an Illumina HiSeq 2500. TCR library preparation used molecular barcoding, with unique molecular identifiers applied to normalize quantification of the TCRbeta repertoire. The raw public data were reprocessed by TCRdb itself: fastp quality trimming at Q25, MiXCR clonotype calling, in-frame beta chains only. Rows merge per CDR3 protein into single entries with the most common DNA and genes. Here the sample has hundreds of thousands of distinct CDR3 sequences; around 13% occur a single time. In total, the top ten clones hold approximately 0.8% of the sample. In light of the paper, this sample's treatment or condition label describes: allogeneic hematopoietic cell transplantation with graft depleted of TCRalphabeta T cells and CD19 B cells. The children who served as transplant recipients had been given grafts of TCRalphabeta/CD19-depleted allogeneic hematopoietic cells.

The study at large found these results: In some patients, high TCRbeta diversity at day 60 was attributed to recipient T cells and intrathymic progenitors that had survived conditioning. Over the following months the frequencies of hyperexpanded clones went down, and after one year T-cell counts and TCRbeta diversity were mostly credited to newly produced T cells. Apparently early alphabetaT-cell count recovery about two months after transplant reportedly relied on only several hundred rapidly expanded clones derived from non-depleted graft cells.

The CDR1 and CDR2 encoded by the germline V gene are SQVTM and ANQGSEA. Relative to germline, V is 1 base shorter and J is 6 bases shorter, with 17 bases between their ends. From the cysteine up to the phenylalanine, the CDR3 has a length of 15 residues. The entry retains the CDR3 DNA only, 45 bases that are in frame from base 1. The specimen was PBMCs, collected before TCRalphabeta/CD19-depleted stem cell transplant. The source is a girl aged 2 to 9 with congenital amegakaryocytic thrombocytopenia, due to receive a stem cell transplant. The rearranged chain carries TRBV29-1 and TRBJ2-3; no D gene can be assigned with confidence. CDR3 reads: CSVEGEDLRGDTQYF. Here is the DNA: TGCAGCGTTGAAGGCGAAGACTTGCGTGGGGATACGCAGTATTTT.